This TCR beta chain was found in a study of T cell changes during pregnancy in multiple sclerosis. The V end was cut by 6 bases, the J end by 0 bases, with 11 bases between. CDR1 and CDR2 from the germline V gene are MNHEY and SMNVEV (reference sequence). This CDR3 contains 15 residues. The protocol was immunoSEQ multiplex PCR, while the TCRdb copy is restricted to in-frame clones and leaves out a portion. Here the sample spans about 76,000 clones, 93% being singletons. Sequenced here: peripheral blood, sampled in the second trimester of pregnancy. The chain uses TRBV27 and TRBJ1-4; D possibly corresponds to TRBD1 (5 bases). This receptor was identified in a female donor with multiple sclerosis, enrolled in a pregnancy study. The CDR3 region has the DNA TGTGCCAGCAGCCCGACAGAGGCAACTAATGAAAAACTGTTTTTT. Translating gives CASSPTEATNEKLFF.